Presented here are 3 T cell receptor beta chains from one specimen sequenced in a study of T cell responses to AZD1222 COVID-19 vaccine. The assay was immunoSEQ multiplex PCR, and TCRdb's table has in-frame clones only and misses some. The sample includes 90,000 to 100,000 clones, roughly 90% of them seen just once. The source was peripheral blood, collected on day 0 of AZD1222 vaccination. The source is an adult in good health.

This sequence joins TRBV30 and TRBJ1-2; D may be TRBD1 (5 bases). The CDR3 is 15 amino acids. Trimming removed 4 bases from V and 3 bases from J, with 18 bases in between. The germline gives CDR1 GTSNPN, CDR2 SVGIG (reference sequence). CDR3 residues: CAWTIPRATDYGYTF. The CDR3 DNA reads TGTGCCTGGACAATTCCCAGGGCGACGGACTATGGCTACACCTTC.

The chain uses TRBV4-1 and TRBJ1-1, with D hard to call. CDR3 size: 14 residues. Germline lookup yields CDR1 MGHRA and CDR2 YSYEKL. V dropped 3 bases and J dropped 2 bases, with 10 bases sitting between them. The CDR3 DNA follows: TGCGCCAGCAGCCACCTACTGAACAACACTGAAGCTTTCTTT. Protein sequence: CASSHLLNNTEAFF.

This chain connects TRBV19 to TRBJ1-5; D gene unclear. The CDR3 runs 16 residues. CDR1 is LNHDA and CDR2 is SQIVND in the germline V gene (reference sequence). The V end was cut by 6 bases, the J end by 0 bases, with 15 bases between. CDR3 loop: CASRGSGSYSNQPQHF. CDR3 bases: TGTGCCAGTAGAGGTTCTGGTAGCTATAGCAATCAGCCCCAGCATTTT.